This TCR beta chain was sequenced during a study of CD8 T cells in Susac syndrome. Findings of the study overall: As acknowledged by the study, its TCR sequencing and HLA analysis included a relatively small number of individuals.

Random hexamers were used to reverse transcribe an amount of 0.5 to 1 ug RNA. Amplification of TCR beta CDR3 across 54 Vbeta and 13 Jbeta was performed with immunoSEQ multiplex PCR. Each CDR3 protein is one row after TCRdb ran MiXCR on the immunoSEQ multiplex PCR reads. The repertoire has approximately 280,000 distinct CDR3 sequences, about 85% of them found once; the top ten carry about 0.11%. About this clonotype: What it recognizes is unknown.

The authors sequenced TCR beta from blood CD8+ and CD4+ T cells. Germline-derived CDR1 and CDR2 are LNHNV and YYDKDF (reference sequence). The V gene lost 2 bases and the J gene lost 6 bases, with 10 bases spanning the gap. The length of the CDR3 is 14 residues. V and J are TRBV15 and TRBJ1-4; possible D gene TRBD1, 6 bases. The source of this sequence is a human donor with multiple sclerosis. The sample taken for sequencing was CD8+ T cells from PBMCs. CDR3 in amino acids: CATSRFRQDEKLFF. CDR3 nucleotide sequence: TGTGCCACCAGCAGATTTCGACAGGATGAAAAACTGTTTTTT.